Following are 20 T cell receptor beta chains from one sample sequenced in a study of neoadjuvant anti-PD-1 for oral cavity cancer. TCRdb's copy holds only in-frame clones and misses some; the assay was immunoSEQ multiplex PCR. The table lists some 17,000 clones, roughly 66% of them singletons. Material: PBMCs, obtained before nivolumab (anti-PD-1) treatment. These receptors were taken from a person aged 35-79 years with oral cavity squamous cell carcinoma.

The CDR3 sequence: CASSQVTSGRRKETQYF. Written as DNA, the CDR3 is TGCGCCAGCAGCCAAGTCACTAGCGGGAGGAGAAAGGAGACCCAGTACTTC. The chain uses TRBV4-1 and TRBJ2-5, with 12 bases fitting TRBD2. The CDR3 loop spans 17 amino acids. The V segment lost 1 base and the J segment 5 bases; nucleotides outside the gene matches: 8. Per the germline V gene, CDR1 is MGHRA and CDR2 is YSYEKL.

V and J are TRBV4-2 and TRBJ1-4; the D is unclear. Deletions cut 1 base from V and 8 bases from J, with 11 bases between. The CDR3 consists of 14 residues. The V gene's germline CDR1 is LGHNA and CDR2 YNFKEQ. The CDR3 coding sequence is TGTGCCAGCAGCCAAGTCAGCCGCAGCGAAAAACTGTTTTTT. It specifies CASSQVSRSEKLFF.

The genes are TRBV6-1 and TRBJ2-5; a weak D match, TRBD1 (5 bases). CDR1 is MNHNS and CDR2 is SASEGT in the germline V gene. Trimming left V 4 bases short and J 2 bases short, with 14 bases between. The CDR3 is 15 residues long. The CDR3 here is CASSGRTRSQETQYF. The DNA for the CDR3 is TGTGCCAGCAGTGGACGGACAAGATCGCAAGAGACCCAGTACTTC.

A few counts support this clone. The V and J genes are TRBV28 and TRBJ2-7; weak D call: TRBD1 (5 bases). Trimming removed 4 bases at V and 8 bases at J, with 15 bases between. CDR3 length: 13 amino acids. CDR1 is MDHEN, CDR2 SYDVKM, per germline. CDR3 DNA: TGTGCCAGCAGTTACAACTCAGGGTTAAAGCAGTACTTC. This sequence encodes CASSYNSGLKQYF.

CDR3 nucleotides: TGTGCCATCAGTGAGCAAGATACGCAGTATTTT. This translates into CAISEQDTQYF. The rearrangement joins TRBV10-3 to TRBJ2-3; D remains ambiguous. Trimming stripped 2 bases from V and 5 bases from J, with 2 bases between. Germline CDR1 reads ENHRY; CDR2 reads SYGVKD. CDR3 size: 11 residues.

CDR3 coding DNA: TGTGCCAGCAGTGAAGCTTTGGGGGCGGCAGATACGCAGTATTTT. Protein: CASSEALGAADTQYF. This chain joins TRBV6-1 and TRBJ2-3; TRBD1 might be the D (6 bases). Germline V gene data show CDR1 as MNHNS and CDR2 as SASEGT. Trimming left V 0 bases short and J 4 bases short, with 11 bases between. The CDR3 is 15 residues long.

CDR3 sequence reads: CASSENSPHQPQHF. CDR3 DNA: TGTGCCAGCAGTGAAAACAGCCCCCATCAGCCCCAGCATTTT. The chain is built from TRBV6-1 and TRBJ1-5; D unclear. The CDR3 has 14 residues. The germline CDR1 and CDR2 sequences are MNHNS and SASEGT. The germline V and J ends were trimmed by 2 bases and 5 bases, with 10 bases remaining between them.

This clone was counted only a few times. The V gene is TRBV5-5, the J gene TRBJ2-7; tentatively, D is TRBD1 or TRBD2 (5 bases each). The germline V and J ends were trimmed by 5 bases and 5 bases, with 17 bases remaining between them. Germline CDR1 SGHKS, CDR2 YYEKEE (reference sequence). The length of the CDR3 is 14 residues. The CDR3 DNA reads as TGTGCCAGCAGTCCCGGGACCCCGGTGCACGAGCAGTACTTC. Its translation is CASSPGTPVHEQYF. The full variable domain, with the rest looked up from reference TRBV5-5 and TRBJ2-7, is DAGVTQSPTHLIKTRGQQVTLRCSPISGHKSVSWYQQVLGQGPQFIFQYYEKEERGRGNFPDRFSARQFPNYSSELNVNALLLGDSALYLCASSPGTPVHEQYFGPGTRLTVT.

V usage is TRBV2 and J usage is TRBJ2-1; D is perhaps TRBD1 or TRBD2 (5 bases each). The CDR3 is made up of 16 amino acids. Germline V gene data show CDR1 as SNHLY and CDR2 as FYNNEI. V was clipped by 6 bases and J by 0 bases, with 15 bases between them. The CDR3 DNA follows: TGTGCCAGCAGGGGGCAGAGGGTTGTCTCCTACAATGAGCAGTTCTTC. Translating gives CASRGQRVVSYNEQFF.

The CDR3 nucleotides read TGTGCCAGCAGCTGGGGCCCGTCCGGAAACACCATATATTTT. Its translation: CASSWGPSGNTIYF. V and J are TRBV5-6 and TRBJ1-3, with a tentative D call TRBD1 (5 bases). The V end lost 3 bases, the J end lost 4 bases, and 11 bases lay between the germline ends. Germline V gives CDR1 SGHDT, CDR2 YYEEEE. The CDR3 spans 14 residues.

V gene TRBV5-1 combines with J gene TRBJ2-5; 8 positions agree with TRBD1. The CDR3 spans 15 residues. Looked up from germline, CDR1 is SGHRS and CDR2 is YFSETQ. The V gene end was trimmed by 0 bases and the J gene end by 1 base; junction bases not matched to a gene: 2. The CDR3 nucleotides are TGCGCCAGCAGCTTGGTACAGGGGGGCCAAGAGACCCAGTACTTC. This encodes CASSLVQGGQETQYF.

The rearrangement uses TRBV9 and TRBJ2-3; 7 nucleotides match TRBD2. Germline-derived CDR1 and CDR2 are SGDLS and YYNGEE. Trimming removed 0 bases from V and 5 bases from J; junction bases left unmatched: 3. CDR3 length: 14 residues. CDR3 nucleotide sequence: TGTGCCAGCAGCGTAGATGGCGGGAGAGATACGCAGTATTTT. It translates to CASSVDGGRDTQYF.

The chain combines TRBV5-1 with TRBJ1-1, with 7 bases lining up with TRBD1. Germline V CDR1 and CDR2: SGHRS, YFSETQ. With 1 base clipped from V and 1 base from J, the junction kept 1 base outside the gene matches. This CDR3 is 14 amino acids long. CDR3 bases: TGCGCCAGCAGCTTGAGGACAGGGAACACTGAAGCTTTCTTT. Amino acid sequence: CASSLRTGNTEAFF.

The chain recombines TRBV4-2 with TRBJ2-7, with TRBD2 identical over 11 bases. This CDR3 is 15 amino acids long. The germline V gene encodes CDR1 LGHNA and CDR2 YNFKEQ. V was pared by 6 bases and J by 3 bases, with 7 bases of the junction left unmatched. The CDR3 DNA reads as TGTGCCAGCAGAGAACTAGCGGGAGAATACTACGAGCAGTACTTC. Amino acids: CASRELAGEYYEQYF.

V is TRBV27 and J is TRBJ2-7; 8 nucleotides line up with TRBD2. CDR1 MNHEY and CDR2 SMNVEV come from the germline V gene (reference sequence). V was clipped by 5 bases and J by 6 bases; unmatched bases: 9. The CDR3 length is 14 residues. The DNA of the CDR3 is TGTGCCAGCAGTCCCGGGGGGGCCGGGAGCGAGCAGTACTTC. It encodes CASSPGGAGSEQYF.

This chain uses TRBV28 with TRBJ2-7; 11 nucleotides align to TRBD2. This CDR3 comprises 16 residues. V was pared by 3 bases and J by 5 bases, with 9 bases of the junction left unmatched. The germline V gene has CDR1 MDHEN and CDR2 SYDVKM. CDR3 bases: TGTGCCAGCAGTTTGGTTAGCGGGAGGGCCCGGGACGAGCAGTACTTC. Its translation is CASSLVSGRARDEQYF.

There are a few counts of this clone. The chain links TRBV5-1 to TRBJ1-1; 7 positions agree with TRBD1. Germline V gene sequence: CDR1 SGHRS, CDR2 YFSETQ. The CDR3 sequence is 16 residues long. The V segment lost 0 bases and the J segment 6 bases; nucleotides outside the gene matches: 11. The CDR3 region has the DNA TGCGCCAGCAGCTTGGGGGGACAGACCTCTCAGTCTGAAGCTTTCTTT. Residues: CASSLGGQTSQSEAFF.

The chain uses TRBV30 and TRBJ2-5; 7 positions match TRBD1. After removal of 5 bases from V and 5 bases from J, the junction contained 8 bases not matched to a gene. This CDR3 region has 13 residues. Germline CDR1 GTSNPN, CDR2 SVGIG (reference sequence). The DNA for the CDR3 is TGTGCCTGGGCGACAGGGAGTTGGGAGACCCAGTACTTC. It encodes CAWATGSWETQYF.

CDR3 in amino acids: CASSALPDSNQPQHF. Written as DNA, the CDR3 is TGTGCCAGCAGCGCGCTCCCGGACAGCAATCAGCCCCAGCATTTT. The chain is built from TRBV9 and TRBJ1-5, with unresolved D. V lost 3 bases, J lost 1 base, and 11 bases lay in between. The CDR3 has 15 residues. Germline CDR1 reads SGDLS; CDR2 reads YYNGEE.

The chain joins TRBV30 to TRBJ1-5; 10 bases match TRBD1. The length of the CDR3 is 15 residues. V lost 7 bases and J lost 6; bases outside the gene matches: 12. Germline CDR1 and CDR2: GTSNPN and SVGIG (reference sequence). CDR3 region: CALTPGQGLSQPQHF. CDR3 DNA: TGTGCCTTAACTCCGGGACAGGGGTTAAGTCAGCCCCAGCATTTT. The full variable domain, its missing parts supplied by reference TRBV30 and TRBJ1-5, is SQTIHQWPATLVQPVGSPLSLECTVEGTSNPNLYWYRQAAGRGLQLLFYSVGIGQISSEVPQNLSASRPQDRQFILSSKKLLLSDSGFYLCALTPGQGLSQPQHFGDGTRLSIL.